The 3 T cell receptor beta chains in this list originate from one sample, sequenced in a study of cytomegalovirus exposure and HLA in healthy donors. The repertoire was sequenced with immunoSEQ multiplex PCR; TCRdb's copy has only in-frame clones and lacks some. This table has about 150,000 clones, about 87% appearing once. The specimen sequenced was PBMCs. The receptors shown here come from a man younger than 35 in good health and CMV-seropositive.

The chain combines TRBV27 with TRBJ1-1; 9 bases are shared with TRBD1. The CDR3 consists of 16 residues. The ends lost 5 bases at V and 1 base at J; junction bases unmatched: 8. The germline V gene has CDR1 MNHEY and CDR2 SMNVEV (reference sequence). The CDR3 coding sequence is TGTGCCAGCAGTCCTGGACAGGGGACATGGAACACTGAAGCTTTCTTT. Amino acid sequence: CASSPGQGTWNTEAFF.

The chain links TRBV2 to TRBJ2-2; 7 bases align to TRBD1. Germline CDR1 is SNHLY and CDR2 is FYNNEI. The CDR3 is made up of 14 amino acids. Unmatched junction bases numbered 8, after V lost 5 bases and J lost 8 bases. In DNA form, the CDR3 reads TGTGCCAGCAGTTATATTACAGGGGTTGGGGAGCTGTTTTTT. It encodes CASSYITGVGELFF.

The DNA for the CDR3 is TGTGCCAGCAGCCCCCAGACCCTCGCTCCGGGGGACGCTGAAGCTTTCTTT. It translates to CASSPQTLAPGDAEAFF. This sequence joins TRBV13 and TRBJ1-1, with a weak D call TRBD1 (5 bases). The CDR3 totals 17 residues. V gave up 5 bases and J gave up 6 bases, with 25 bases separating them. Germline assignment: CDR1 PRHDT and CDR2 FYEKMQ (reference sequence).